Below, 15 T cell receptor beta chains from the same sample are listed, as sequenced in a study of blood T cell repertoires in COVID-19. Only in-frame clones appear in the TCRdb table, and some are missing; sequencing was by immunoSEQ multiplex PCR. The sample lists 380,000 or so clones; roughly 88% were seen once. Sample: PBMCs or T cells enriched from blood (not recorded which). The receptors were sampled from a middle-aged woman with acute COVID-19.

The gene calls are TRBV30 and TRBJ1-6, with D possibly being TRBD1 (5 bases). The germline V gene has CDR1 GTSNPN and CDR2 SVGIG (reference sequence). This CDR3 spans 15 amino acids. Between the trimmed V and J ends, which lost 0 bases and 9 bases, there was a span of 15 bases. CDR3 residues: CAWSVRGRGGSPLHF. The CDR3 DNA sequence: TGTGCCTGGAGTGTACGGGGGAGGGGTGGTTCACCCCTCCACTTT.

In its sample, this clone was seen a few times. The chain is built from TRBV5-1 and TRBJ2-5, with 10 bases identical to TRBD1. The trim removed 4 bases at V and 5 bases at J, leaving 11 bases unmatched. The CDR3 length is 16 residues. Germline V CDR1 and CDR2: SGHRS, YFSETQ. The chain's CDR3 is CASSGPLDRGLETQYF. The CDR3 region has the DNA TGCGCCAGCAGCGGCCCTCTTGACAGGGGGCTGGAGACCCAGTACTTC.

This clone appeared a single time. The rearrangement joins TRBV2 to TRBJ1-6; D is unresolved. The length of the CDR3 is 14 residues. CDR1 SNHLY and CDR2 FYNNEI come from the germline V gene. V was pared by 6 bases and J by 6 bases, with 12 bases between. The CDR3 sequence: CASSFGQVNSPLHF. In DNA, the CDR3 is TGTGCCAGCAGCTTTGGCCAGGTTAATTCACCCCTCCACTTT.

The V gene is TRBV27, the J gene TRBJ2-3; D is uncertain. CDR1 is MNHEY, CDR2 SMNVEV, per germline (reference sequence). CDR3 length: 15 amino acids. Deletions cut 2 bases from V and 0 bases from J, with 9 bases between. Here the CDR3 DNA reads TGTGCCAGCAGTTTAGTACAGTCTAGCACAGATACGCAGTATTTT. Its protein is CASSLVQSSTDTQYF.

This chain joins TRBV18 and TRBJ1-2; perhaps TRBD1 as D (6 bases). The V end lost 3 bases, the J end lost 8 bases, and 13 bases lay between the germline ends. Germline assignment: CDR1 KGHSH and CDR2 LQKENI. There are 13 residues in the CDR3. CDR3: CASSPDRLGGYTF. The CDR3 DNA reads TGTGCCAGCTCACCTGACAGGTTGGGGGGCTACACCTTC.

The CDR3 DNA follows: TGTGCCCAGCGCGGGCCGAGCTCCTACAATGAGCAGTTCTTC. Its translation: CAQRGPSSYNEQFF. The V call is TRBV30, the J call TRBJ2-1, with D possibly being TRBD2 (5 bases). CDR3 length: 14 amino acids. Per germline, CDR1 GTSNPN and CDR2 SVGIG (reference sequence). Between the trimmed V and J ends, which lost 8 bases and 0 bases, there was a span of 14 bases.

The rearrangement uses TRBV12-3 or TRBV12-4 and TRBJ2-1; D is uncertain. V lost 2 bases and J lost 3, with 5 bases in between. The CDR3 covers 13 residues. The CDR3: CASSLRSYNEQFF. For the CDR3, the DNA is TGTGCCAGCAGTTTACGCAGCTACAATGAGCAGTTCTTC.

The chain combines TRBV7-9 with TRBJ1-2; D possibly corresponds to TRBD1 (5 bases). V shed 1 base and J shed 0 bases, with 12 bases lying between them. Germline V gives CDR1 SEHNR, CDR2 FQNEAQ (reference sequence). The CDR3 loop spans 16 amino acids. The CDR3 nucleotides read TGTGCCAGCAGCTTAGATGTGGGGCTGTCTAACTATGGCTACACCTTC. This translates into CASSLDVGLSNYGYTF.

This chain joins TRBV6-9 and TRBJ2-1; 7 bases align to TRBD2. With 4 bases clipped from V and 6 bases from J, the junction kept 9 bases outside the gene matches. Germline V gene sequence: CDR1 MNHGY, CDR2 SVAAGI. The CDR3 consists of 15 residues. The CDR3 sequence is CASSSAQGGINEQFF. CDR3 bases: TGTGCCAGCAGTTCCGCCCAGGGAGGGATCAATGAGCAGTTCTTC.

As DNA, the CDR3 is TGTGCCAGCAGTGACCCGACAGAGTTGAACACTGAAGCTTTCTTT. It is translated as CASSDPTELNTEAFF. This rearrangement joins TRBV2 to TRBJ1-1; a possible D gene is TRBD1 (5 bases). CDR3 size: 15 residues. The V gene lost 3 bases and the J gene lost 0 bases, with 11 bases spanning the gap. Germline-derived CDR1 and CDR2 are SNHLY and FYNNEI.

This chain links TRBV30 with TRBJ2-5; TRBD2 aligns across 7 bases. This CDR3 is 15 amino acids long. Per the germline V gene, CDR1 is GTSNPN and CDR2 is SVGIG (reference sequence). V was pared by 4 bases and J by 3 bases, with 11 bases of the junction left unmatched. This chain's CDR3 is CAWTPFGGVKETQYF. Written as DNA, the CDR3 is TGTGCCTGGACCCCTTTTGGGGGGGTCAAAGAGACCCAGTACTTC.

The V call is TRBV30, the J call TRBJ2-5, with TRBD2 identical over 11 bases. Trimming cost V 4 bases and J 1 base; bases outside gene matches: 11. CDR1 GTSNPN and CDR2 SVGIG come from the germline V gene (reference sequence). The CDR3 extends over 17 amino acids. The CDR3 nucleotides read TGTGCCTGGACCCTAGCGGGGGGTCCCGGAAGCCAAGAGACCCAGTACTTC. Encoded protein: CAWTLAGGPGSQETQYF.

This CDR3 is CASSPPLAASYEQYF. Written as DNA, the CDR3 is TGTGCCAGCAGCCCCCCCCTAGCGGCCTCCTACGAGCAGTACTTC. The chain links TRBV28 to TRBJ2-7; 7 nucleotides align to TRBD2. CDR1 is MDHEN, CDR2 SYDVKM, per germline. V lost 6 bases, J lost 0 bases, and 8 bases stayed unmatched. The CDR3 sequence is 15 residues long.

This clone was counted once. The J gene is TRBJ2-7, the V gene TRBV7-9; TRBD1 matches 10 bases. The length of the CDR3 is 15 residues. The V gene's germline CDR1 is SEHNR and CDR2 FQNEAQ (reference sequence). V trimming: 5 bases; J trimming: 5 bases; junction bases outside the gene matches: 9. The CDR3 nucleotides read TGTGCCAGCAGCCACCCGGGACAGGGGACCAACGAGCAGTACTTC. It specifies CASSHPGQGTNEQYF.

As for this clone: Other DNA sequences in the sample encode the same CDR3. The rearrangement joins TRBV2 to TRBJ1-1; maybe TRBD1 (5 bases). V lost 4 bases to trimming and J lost 0 bases, with 6 bases between them. Germline CDR1 SNHLY, CDR2 FYNNEI. This CDR3 region has 13 residues. CDR3 sequence reads: CASSGQLNTEAFF. CDR3 sequence (DNA): TGTGCCAGCAGTGGACAGTTGAACACTGAAGCTTTCTTT. Full variable domain (rest looked up from reference TRBV2 and TRBJ1-1): EPEVTQTPSHQVTQMGQEVILRCVPISNHLYFYWYRQILGQKVEFLVSFYNNEISEKSEIFDDQFSVERPDGSNFTLKIRSTKLEDSAMYFCASSGQLNTEAFFGQGTRLTVV.